The clone carrying this T cell receptor (beta chain) has ten or more counts. The antigen is unknown. The CDR3 is made up of 15 amino acids. V gave up 1 base and J gave up 1 base, with 10 bases separating them. A single record per CDR3 protein comes from TCRdb applying MiXCR to the RT-PCR reads. The data show about half a million distinct CDR3 sequences, less than 8% seen once. This sample is drawn from a study of response to subunit inactivated influenza vaccine. Study results and limitations: Authors suggested each seasonal influenza vaccination recruits few new T cells.

The sequence came from a man between 50 and 70 years old who received an inactivated influenza vaccine. This sample comprised PBMCs from blood, obtained around 2 years after vaccination. The gene calls are TRBV12-3 or TRBV12-4 and TRBJ1-1; tentatively, D is TRBD1 (6 bases). The chain's CDR3 is CASSLDIGGNTEAFF. CDR3 bases: TGTGCCAGCAGTTTAGATATAGGGGGGAACACTGAAGCTTTCTTT.